This T cell receptor beta chain was captured by sequencing in a study of cytomegalovirus exposure and HLA in healthy donors. The sample holds a few counts of this clone. Its antigen is as yet unknown. Trimming removed 10 bases at V and 1 base at J, with 13 bases between. Germline V gives CDR1 MNHEY, CDR2 SMNVEV (reference sequence). The CDR3 runs to 13 residues. Study-wide findings and caveats: The authors later linked a missense DCLRE1C variant to TCR beta V- and J-gene trimming.

Donors had nominal health at sampling but likely had unrecorded immune exposures. This PCR relied on a set of 60 Vbeta primers and 13 Jbeta primers. Produced via immunoSEQ multiplex PCR; TCRdb's table is partial and in-frame only. Among roughly 96,000 clones listed, about four fifths were seen once. The TCR comes from a female donor in good health and CMV-seropositive. Sequenced input: PBMCs. The chain recombines TRBV27 with TRBJ1-1; D remains ambiguous. The CDR3 sequence is CANLGLSNTEAFF. The CDR3 DNA reads TGTGCCAACCTTGGGCTTTCGAACACTGAAGCTTTCTTT.